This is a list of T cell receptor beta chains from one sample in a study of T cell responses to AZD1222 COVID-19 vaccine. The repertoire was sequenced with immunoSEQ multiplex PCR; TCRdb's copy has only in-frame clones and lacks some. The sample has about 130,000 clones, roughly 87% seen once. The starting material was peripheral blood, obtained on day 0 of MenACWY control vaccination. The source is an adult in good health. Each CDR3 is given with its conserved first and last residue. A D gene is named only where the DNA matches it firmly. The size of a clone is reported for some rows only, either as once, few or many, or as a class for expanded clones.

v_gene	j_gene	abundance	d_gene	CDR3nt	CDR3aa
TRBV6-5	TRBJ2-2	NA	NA	TGTGCCAGCACCAGGGGGGGGCCCGGGGAGCTGTTTTTT	CASTRGGPGELFF
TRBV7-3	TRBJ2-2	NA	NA	TGTGCCAGCAGCGGACCGGTTGGCGGGGAGCTGTTTTTT	CASSGPVGGELFF
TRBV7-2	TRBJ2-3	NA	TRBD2	TGTGCCAGCAGCTTAGCGGGCGGGGGGCGCACAGATACGCAGTATTTT	CASSLAGGGRTDTQYF
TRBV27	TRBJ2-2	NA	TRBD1	TGTGCCACTCGGGACAGGGGGCGCGGGGAGCTGTTTTTT	CATRDRGRGELFF
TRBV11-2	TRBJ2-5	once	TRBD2	TGTGCCAGCAGCTTAGCTGGACTAGCGGGAGAGGAGACCCAGTACTTC	CASSLAGLAGEETQYF
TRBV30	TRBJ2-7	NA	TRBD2	TGTGCCTGGAGTTTAATGGGCGGGAGGGCCCACGAGCAGTACTTC	CAWSLMGGRAHEQYF
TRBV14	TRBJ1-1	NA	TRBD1	TGTGCCAGCAGCCCCGGACAGGGGGCTCGTCGGACTGAAGCTTTCTTT	CASSPGQGARRTEAFF
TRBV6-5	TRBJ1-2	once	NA	TGTGCCGGTAGACAGTTTAGCGGCGCCGTCTATGGCTACACCTTC	CAGRQFSGAVYGYTF
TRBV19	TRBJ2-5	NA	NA	TGTGCCAGCTCCGGGGATCTCCACGAGACCCAGTACTTC	CASSGDLHETQYF
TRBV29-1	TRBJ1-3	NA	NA	TGCAGCGTTGGATTAGGGCTAACTGGAAACACCATATATTTT	CSVGLGLTGNTIYF
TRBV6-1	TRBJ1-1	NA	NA	TGTGCCAGCAGTGAACAATCGAACACTGAAGCTTTCTTT	CASSEQSNTEAFF
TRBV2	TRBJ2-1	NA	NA	TGTGCCAGCAGTGATTTCGAGCGTCGGGGGAGATACAATGAGCAGTTCTTC	CASSDFERRGRYNEQFF
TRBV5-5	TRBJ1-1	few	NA	TGTGCCAGCAGCTTGGCCCCAGGGTCGGGGGCTTTCTTT	CASSLAPGSGAFF
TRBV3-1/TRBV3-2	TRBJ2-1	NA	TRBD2	TGTGCCAGCAGCCAAAGAGCGGGACCCCGGACGAACAATGAGCAGTTCTTC	CASSQRAGPRTNNEQFF
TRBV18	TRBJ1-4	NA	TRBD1	TGTGCCAGCTCACTGACAGGGACCAATGAAAAACTGTTTTTT	CASSLTGTNEKLFF
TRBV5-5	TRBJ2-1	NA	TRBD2	TGTGCCAGCAGCTTGCCTAGCGGGGGGAACAATGAGCAGTTCTTC	CASSLPSGGNNEQFF
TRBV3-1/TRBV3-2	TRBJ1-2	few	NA	TGTGCCAGCAGCCAAGGAAGGGGCTATGGCTACACCTTC	CASSQGRGYGYTF
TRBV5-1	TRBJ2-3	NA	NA	TGCGCCAGCAGCGTCCTAGAGGGAGGGGGAGATACGCAGTATTTT	CASSVLEGGGDTQYF
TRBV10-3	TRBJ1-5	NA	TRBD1	TGTGCCACCGGTGTTGACCAAGGGGGCCCCCAGCATTTT	CATGVDQGGPQHF
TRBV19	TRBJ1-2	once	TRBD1	TGTGCCAGTAGTGGCCCCAGGGGGCAAAACTATGGCTACACCTTC	CASSGPRGQNYGYTF
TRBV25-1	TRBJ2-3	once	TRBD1	TGTGCCAGCAGTCCTCTGGGGGGACAGGGAACAGATACGCAGTATTTT	CASSPLGGQGTDTQYF
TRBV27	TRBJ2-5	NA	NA	TGTGCCAGCAGTCCAAACAACAGGGAGACCCAGTACTTC	CASSPNNRETQYF
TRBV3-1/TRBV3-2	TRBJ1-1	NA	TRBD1	TGTGCCAGCAGCCCGCTGAGACAGGGGAGGCCTGAAGCTTTCTTT	CASSPLRQGRPEAFF
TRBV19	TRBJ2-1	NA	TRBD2	TGTGCCAGTAGTATCCGGGGGCTAGCGGGAGGTCGCTCCTACAATGAGCAGTTCTTC	CASSIRGLAGGRSYNEQFF